This T cell receptor beta chain is drawn from a study of early T cells in non-severe SARS-CoV-2 infection. Study at large: Bulk RNA from unsorted whole blood was sequenced; chains were unpaired.

This clonotype was recorded many times. Unique molecular identifier tags were affixed to discrete cDNA molecules. TCRdb used MiXCR to reprocess the 5' RACE reads, holding one entry per CDR3 protein. In the table there are more than 65,000 distinct CDR3 sequences, 3.5% to 6% of which are singletons. CDR3 length equals 15 residues. Losses at the gene ends were 0 bases for V and 4 bases for J; bases not matched to a gene: 4. Germline loops: CDR1 SGHTA, CDR2 FQGNSA. This sample comprised whole blood, obtained at baseline. This chain connects TRBV7-2 to TRBJ2-5, with 8 bases matching TRBD1. The sequence was obtained from an adult who was a healthcare worker with PCR-confirmed SARS-CoV-2 infection or an uninfected control (not recorded which). The donor label of this sample is uncertain. DNA of the CDR3: TGTGCCAGCAGCTTAGCTTGGACAGGGCGAGAGACCCAGTACTTC. Its translation is CASSLAWTGRETQYF.